A selection of T cell receptor beta chains follows, all from one sample in a study of blood T cells in healthy people across ages. MiXCR, applied by TCRdb to the 5' RACE reads, yields one record per CDR3 protein. The sample holds fewer than 1 million distinct CDR3 sequences, approximately 48% seen once. The sequenced sample was blood. Receptor source: a man between 60 and 75 years old in good health. Both conserved end residues are part of each CDR3. The D gene is left open where the match is weak. Size is stated for part of the rows, as once, few or many counts, or as a class when the clone is expanded.

v_call	j_call	clone_size	d_call	cdr3_aa	cdr3_nt
TRBV6-5	TRBJ2-3	.	.	CASSYSKGLARITDTQYF	TGTGCCAGCAGTTACTCGAAGGGGCTAGCCAGGATCACAGATACGCAGTATTTT
TRBV10-1	TRBJ2-7	.	.	CASGRQKSYEQYF	TGCGCCAGCGGTCGACAGAAGTCCTACGAGCAGTACTTC
TRBV20-1	TRBJ1-6	.	.	CSASRQALYNSPLHF	TGCAGTGCTAGTCGACAGGCCCTCTATAATTCACCCCTCCACTTT
TRBV7-8	TRBJ2-3	many	.	CASSYAGSGDTQYF	TGTGCCAGCAGTTACGCGGGGAGCGGAGATACGCAGTATTTT
TRBV9	TRBJ2-1	few	.	CASSVAGGANNEQFF	TGTGCCAGCAGCGTAGCTGGCGGGGCCAACAATGAGCAGTTCTTC
TRBV10-3	TRBJ2-3	few	.	CAIGPMGSDTQYF	TGTGCCATCGGGCCAATGGGGTCAGATACGCAGTATTTT
TRBV7-2	TRBJ2-7	few	.	CASRPGGDSHEQYF	TGTGCCAGCAGACCGGGGGGGGACAGCCACGAGCAGTACTTC
TRBV12-3/TRBV12-4	TRBJ2-7	.	.	CATGGLYEQYF	TGTGCCACCGGTGGACTCTACGAGCAGTACTTC
TRBV24-1	TRBJ1-1	.	TRBD1	CATSDSTGTNTEAFF	TGTGCCACCAGTGATTCGACAGGGACCAACACTGAAGCTTTCTTT
TRBV20-1	TRBJ2-3	few	TRBD2	CSIPASGSTDTQYF	TGCAGTATCCCTGCTAGCGGTAGCACAGATACGCAGTATTTT
TRBV4-3	TRBJ2-4	.	.	CASSQDAGTREQYF	TGCGCCAGCAGCCAAGATGCAGGAACCCGGGAGCAGTACTTC
TRBV27	TRBJ2-7	few	.	CASSRTGSGFYEQYF	TGTGCCAGCAGCCGGACCGGGTCTGGGTTTTACGAGCAGTACTTC
TRBV7-7	TRBJ2-5	.	.	CASSIMEGETQYF	TGTGCCAGCAGCATCATGGAAGGGGAGACCCAGTACTTC
TRBV7-8	TRBJ2-7	.	TRBD1	CASSSDRLLEQYF	TGTGCCAGCAGCTCGGACAGGCTCCTTGAGCAGTACTTC
TRBV29-1	TRBJ1-1	.	.	CSVEVGVGTEAFF	TGCAGCGTTGAGGTTGGGGTGGGCACTGAAGCTTTCTTT
TRBV6-5	TRBJ2-3	.	TRBD2	CASRRTRSDTQYF	TGTGCCAGCAGGCGGACTAGGTCGGATACGCAGTATTTT
TRBV7-9	TRBJ1-1	.	.	CASSFAGEHTEAFF	TGTGCCAGCAGCTTTGCAGGGGAGCACACTGAAGCTTTCTTT
TRBV7-2	TRBJ2-1	many	.	CASSLGVDYNEQFF	TGTGCCAGCAGCTTAGGGGTAGACTACAATGAGCAGTTCTTC
TRBV12-5	TRBJ1-6	.	.	CASGLVGQSSYNSPPHF	TGTGCTAGTGGTTTGGTCGGCCAGAGCTCCTATAATTCGCCCCCCCACTTT
TRBV4-2	TRBJ2-1	.	TRBD2	CASSQGESSGYNERFF	TGTGCCAGCAGCCAAGGAGAGTCTAGCGGGTACAATGAGCGGTTCTTC
TRBV20-1	TRBJ1-6	.	.	CSARDPLMLMDSPLHF	TGCAGTGCTAGAGATCCGCTGATGCTCATGGATTCACCCCTCCACTTT
TRBV5-5	TRBJ1-6	few	.	CASSLASGAYNSPLHF	TGTGCCAGCAGCTTGGCCTCAGGGGCTTATAATTCACCCCTCCACTTT
TRBV24-1	TRBJ1-2	.	.	CATSDSTRRSHGYTF	TGTGCCACCAGTGATTCGACGCGACGTTCCCATGGCTACACCTTC
TRBV6-6	TRBJ2-7	few	.	CASQPHGALGTQYF	TGTGCCAGCCAACCCCACGGGGCTTTAGGCACCCAGTACTTC
TRBV7-9	TRBJ2-1	many	.	CASSFGGRGGHEQFF	TGTGCCAGCAGCTTTGGGGGGAGAGGCGGCCATGAGCAGTTCTTC
TRBV7-9	TRBJ1-4	.	.	CASSRIDEKLFF	TGTGCCAGCAGCCGAATCGACGAAAAACTGTTTTTT
TRBV14	TRBJ2-7	few	.	CASSDLLGYEQYF	TGTGCCAGCAGCGACTTACTCGGATACGAGCAGTACTTC
TRBV7-2	TRBJ2-1	few	.	CASSLDVGTPLLYNEQFF	TGTGCCAGCAGCTTAGATGTGGGGACCCCACTACTATACAATGAGCAGTTCTTC
TRBV6-1	TRBJ1-4	.	.	CASKTSRGEKLFF	TGTGCCAGCAAAACATCTCGCGGGGAAAAACTGTTTTTT
TRBV20-1	TRBJ1-1	few	.	CSARDPHMNTEAFF	TGCAGTGCTAGAGATCCGCATATGAACACTGAAGCTTTCTTT
TRBV4-1	TRBJ2-5	few	.	CASSQDHRETQYF	TGCGCCAGCAGCCAAGATCATCGAGAGACCCAGTACTTC
TRBV6-5	TRBJ2-6	few	.	CASSYSQLRDLPTSGANVLTF	TGTGCCAGCAGTTACTCCCAACTCCGGGACTTACCGACCTCTGGGGCCAACGTCCTGACTTTC
TRBV7-9	TRBJ2-5	.	TRBD2	CASSLVGGSGGETQYF	TGTGCCAGCAGCTTAGTCGGGGGCAGCGGGGGCGAGACCCAGTACTTC
TRBV20-1	TRBJ2-7	few	.	CSAGLSYEQYF	TGCAGTGCTGGCCTTAGCTACGAGCAGTACTTC
TRBV21-1	TRBJ2-3	.	.	CASGYGRRYYTDTQYF	TGTGCCAGCGGCTATGGGCGGAGATATTACACAGATACGCAGTATTTT
TRBV20-1	TRBJ1-4	.	TRBD1	CSAGDRGQEKLFF	TGCAGTGCGGGGGACAGGGGCCAAGAAAAACTGTTTTTT
TRBV5-1	TRBJ2-5	.	.	CASSWDEQGGSETQYF	TGCGCCAGCAGCTGGGACGAACAGGGTGGCTCGGAGACCCAGTACTTC